This TCR beta chain emerged from a study of blood T cell repertoires in COVID-19 (dated by TCRdb to between 2020 and 2021). Study-level background: Samples covering the acute and convalescent phases of COVID-19 were provided by collaborators in the United States, Italy and Spain. Samples came from the ongoing ImmuneRACE study (first 160 participants) plus 1,254 subjects from 6 global collaborators. Where available, HLA class I and class II types were obtained from metadata supplied by the sample provider rather than from assay-based typing. A de-identified subject ID, COVID-19 status, age in years and sex were almost always included in the sample metadata. The repertoires were made available in a free public database intended to serve as a resource for research on the immune response to SARS-CoV-2. The prospective study material was composed of cDNA or gDNA derived from T cells, B-cell-depleted T cells, or PBMCs. Subjects who had been exposed to COVID-19, were actively infected with it, or had recovered from it provided the deeply sampled blood TCRbeta repertoires that made up the dataset. On the study overall, not on this receptor specifically: The amount of clinical and demographic metadata varied by source and participant and was provided uncurated.

Relative to germline, V is 6 bases shorter and J is 1 base shorter, with 11 bases between their ends. From the cysteine through the phenylalanine, the CDR3 covers 14 amino acids. The retained sequence is limited to the CDR3, 42 bases, with the frame set at the first base. CDR1 and CDR2 (MRHNA, SNTAGT) derive from the germline V gene. TCRbeta CDR3 regions were amplified from genomic DNA using the immunoSEQ Assay, a bias-controlled multiplex PCR. Processing in the source paper ran as follows. Within the assay, amplification of reference gene primers was used to estimate how many nucleated cells each sample contained. Sequence reads were collapsed and filtered to measure the absolute abundance of every unique TCRbeta CDR3 rearrangement. For each sample, productive Simpson clonality was calculated as the square root of Simpson's diversity index over productive rearrangements. Sourced from immuneACCESS, this table was stored by TCRdb with only in-frame sequences that have V and J called. A share of the clones is absent; for the studies checked, an unresolved V gene accounts for under half, and the remainder has no known explanation. Clone size and the V and J calls come from that table; the DNA yielded D and trimming. This sample gives tens of thousands of clones in total; roughly nine tenths of them show up just once. Less than 5% of the sample is taken by the ten largest.

Collaborating institutions collected whole blood in K2EDTA tubes following their own protocols. For TCRbeta analysis, collaborators shipped samples in one of three forms: frozen whole blood, isolated PBMCs, or DNA extracted from either of those sample types. For this clone: No antigen is known for it. No much larger clone exists at a distance of one base, and base qualities are not known.

Rearrangement joined TRBV6-4 to TRBJ2-3; the D segment could be TRBD2, given 6 matching bases. The sequenced material came from peripheral blood. The origin of this receptor is a man aged 50 or older with active or convalescent COVID-19. This receptor has the CDR3 CASSPQRGTDTQYF. The DNA sequence follows: TGTGCCAGCAGCCCCCAGCGGGGCACAGATACGCAGTATTTT.